This is a list of T cell receptor beta chains from one sample in a study of OX40 agonist ivuxolimab in advanced cancers. Clones were read by immunoSEQ multiplex PCR, and TCRdb kept only the in-frame ones, dropping some. The sample includes roughly 97,000 clones, about 90% of them seen just once. Sequences were derived from CD4+ or CD8+ T cells sorted from blood, sampled in a trial of the OX40 agonist ivuxolimab. These receptors originate from an adult with an advanced solid tumor such as melanoma, head and neck, liver or kidney cancer. Each CDR3 is given with its conserved first and last residue. Only some rows state a clone size, as once, few, many or a class for expanded clones.

cdr3_aa j_call clone_size v_call
CASSPPGSNTEAFF TRBJ1-1 NA TRBV7-9
CASSPVDRQETQYF TRBJ2-5 NA TRBV18
CASSLTGTGGGQPQHF TRBJ1-5 NA TRBV7-2
CASSLLGHTGELFF TRBJ2-2 NA TRBV7-2
CASRPDSGNTGGTQYF TRBJ2-3 once TRBV4-2
CASSQDTLIHEQFF TRBJ2-1 once TRBV4-1
CASSLSRSLGTGGETQYF TRBJ2-5 NA TRBV27
CASSLNRFLGVDSPLHF TRBJ1-6 NA TRBV7-2
CASSPGQGAYGYTF TRBJ1-2 NA TRBV7-2
CATRGTGAPTNEKLFF TRBJ1-4 NA TRBV19
CAWSVEGGYTF TRBJ1-2 NA TRBV30
CASSSGGAYQRTDTQYF TRBJ2-3 NA TRBV5-4
CASSLEGPRGETQYF TRBJ2-5 NA TRBV5-1
CASSLDQQGVNSPLHF TRBJ1-6 once TRBV5-4
CSVGSIGAFF TRBJ1-1 NA TRBV29-1
CASSLGGTKKETQYF TRBJ2-5 once TRBV11-2
CASKSGTGLYGYTF TRBJ1-2 NA TRBV2
CASSGSRGRGMSAPLHF TRBJ1-6 once TRBV2
CAWSVPGRVPFF TRBJ1-1 few TRBV30
CASSLGFGTDTQYF TRBJ2-3 NA TRBV7-3
CASSRTGKRRIDTEAFF TRBJ1-1 few TRBV19
CASTRSGRETQYF TRBJ2-5 NA TRBV7-2
CASSDRDTQYF TRBJ2-7 NA TRBV6-6
CASSAGQGAVGQPQHF TRBJ1-5 NA TRBV7-9
CASSLSGASPLYNEQFF TRBJ2-1 NA TRBV5-5
CASSSPGYNEQFF TRBJ2-1 NA TRBV11-2
CASSEGQQDLFGEKLFF TRBJ1-4 NA TRBV7-9
CAWSYGRGTDGYTF TRBJ1-2 NA TRBV30
CASSAPQGAGEQYF TRBJ2-7 NA TRBV5-4
CASRAGTNNEQFF TRBJ2-1 NA TRBV5-1
CASSSGLSGGYTDTQYF TRBJ2-3 NA TRBV11-3
CASSPQSDGTYGYTF TRBJ1-2 NA TRBV6-5
CAISDNTPEQYF TRBJ2-7 NA TRBV10-3
CATSRPQITNTEAFF TRBJ1-1 NA TRBV15
CASSLGFGNTEAFF TRBJ1-1 NA TRBV7-6
CASSFGSVGDYEQYF TRBJ2-7 NA TRBV28
CASSLSGDYSNQPQHF TRBJ1-5 NA TRBV5-1
CASSVGQGMVYGYTF TRBJ1-2 NA TRBV5-4
CASSSNDKRLFF TRBJ1-4 few TRBV7-6
CSAGGGLNTEAFF TRBJ1-1 NA TRBV29-1
CASSQQSGGAYEQYF TRBJ2-7 many TRBV11-2
CASSLIVGEQFF TRBJ2-1 once TRBV28
CASSISTGGYDGYTF TRBJ1-2 NA TRBV7-9
CASSPAAYGYTF TRBJ1-2 NA TRBV7-8
CASRGIAGTGELFF TRBJ2-2 few TRBV27
CASSFMTGSSAEAFF TRBJ1-1 few TRBV7-2
CASSVGSADTQYF TRBJ2-3 NA TRBV6-1
CASSTNYEQYF TRBJ2-7 NA TRBV6-5
CASSLDGVDAGQGYGYTF TRBJ1-2 NA TRBV7-2
CASGMLTGFSNEQYF TRBJ2-7 few TRBV28
CSVEPPYQETQYF TRBJ2-5 NA TRBV29-1
CASKGRAYEQYF TRBJ2-7 NA TRBV19
CSVDSGAETQYF TRBJ2-5 once TRBV29-1
CASSYTGDGNTIYF TRBJ1-3 NA TRBV2
CASSGRQTNEKLFF TRBJ1-4 NA TRBV6-1
CASSIPRGQGASEQYF TRBJ2-7 NA TRBV5-1
CASSLVGGAAGEQFF TRBJ2-1 NA TRBV5-6
CASSLQGVGNTEAFF TRBJ1-1 NA TRBV19
CSATKTGELFF TRBJ2-2 NA TRBV20-1